This TCR beta chain was found in a study of response to subunit inactivated influenza vaccine. Via MiXCR, TCRdb re-called the RT-PCR reads, giving one row per CDR3 protein. Of about 780,000 distinct CDR3 sequences listed, about 18% are singletons. The sample holds a few counts of this clonotype. The CDR3 totals 15 residues. The germline gives CDR1 DFQATT, CDR2 SNEGSKA (reference sequence). V shed 3 bases and J shed 1 base, with 13 bases lying between them. The sample was PBMCs from blood, taken 5 days after vaccination. The sequence derives from a middle-aged man who received an inactivated influenza vaccine. The V and J genes are TRBV20-1 and TRBJ2-1; perhaps TRBD2 as D (6 bases). CDR3 sequence: CSASPGLRSYNEQFF. For the CDR3, the DNA is TGCAGTGCTAGTCCGGGACTGAGGTCCTACAATGAGCAGTTCTTC.